This TCR beta chain was recovered during a study of T cells after somatic rescue of genetic block. CDR1 SGDLS and CDR2 YYNGEE come from the germline V gene. J lost 7 bases, V lost 4 bases, and 13 bases had no gene match. The length of the CDR3 is 16 residues. Only in-frame clones appear in the TCRdb table, and some are missing; sequencing was by immunoSEQ multiplex PCR. The table includes roughly 92,000 clones, approximately 90% detected once. This sequence originates from a woman younger than 30. The specimen was peripheral blood mononuclear cells (PBMCs). The rearrangement links TRBV9 to TRBJ1-4; 7 bases line up with TRBD1. The CDR3 DNA is TGTGCCAGCAGCCGACAGGGTGATGTGGATCGTGAAAAACTGTTTTTT. It is translated as CASSRQGDVDREKLFF.